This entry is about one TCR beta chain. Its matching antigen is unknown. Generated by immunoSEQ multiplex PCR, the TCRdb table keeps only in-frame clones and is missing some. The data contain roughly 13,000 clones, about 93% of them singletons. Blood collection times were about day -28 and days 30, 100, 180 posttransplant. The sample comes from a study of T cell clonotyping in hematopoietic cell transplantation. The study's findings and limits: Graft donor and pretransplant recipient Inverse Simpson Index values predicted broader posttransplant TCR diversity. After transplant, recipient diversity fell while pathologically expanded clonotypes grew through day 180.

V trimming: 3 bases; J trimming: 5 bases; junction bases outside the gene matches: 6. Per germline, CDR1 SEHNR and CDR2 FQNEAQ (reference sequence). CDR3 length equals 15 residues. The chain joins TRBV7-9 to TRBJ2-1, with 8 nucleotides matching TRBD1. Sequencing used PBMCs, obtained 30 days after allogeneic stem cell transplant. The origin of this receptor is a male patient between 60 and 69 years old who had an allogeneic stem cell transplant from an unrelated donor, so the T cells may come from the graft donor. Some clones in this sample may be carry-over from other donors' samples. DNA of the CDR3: TGTGCCAGCAGCTTGGGACAGGCGGATCACAATGAGCAGTTCTTC. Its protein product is CASSLGQADHNEQFF. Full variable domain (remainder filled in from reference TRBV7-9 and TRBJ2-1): DTGVSQNPRHKITKRGQNVTFRCDPISEHNRLYWYRQTLGQGPEFLTYFQNEAQLEKSRLLSDRFSAERPKGSFSTLEIQRTEQGDSAMYLCASSLGQADHNEQFFGPGTRLTVL.